This record concerns one T cell receptor beta chain sequence. The record originates from a study of blood T cell repertoires in COVID-19. The V and J ends lost 1 base and 8 bases respectively, with 14 bases between them. Germline CDR1 reads LGHNT; CDR2 reads FRNRAP. The CDR3 is 14 residues long. The repertoire was sequenced with immunoSEQ multiplex PCR; TCRdb's copy has only in-frame clones and lacks some. The repertoire includes about 160,000 clones, approximately 95% of them detected once, and less than 2% sits in the top ten. The chain is built from TRBV12-5 and TRBJ1-2; a weak D match, TRBD1 (5 bases). The source is a woman in her sixties with COVID-19, enrolled during active disease. Material for sequencing was peripheral blood. The CDR3 protein is CASGLGGVAMGYTF. The DNA for the CDR3 is TGTGCTAGTGGTTTGGGGGGGGTGGCAATGGGCTACACCTTC.